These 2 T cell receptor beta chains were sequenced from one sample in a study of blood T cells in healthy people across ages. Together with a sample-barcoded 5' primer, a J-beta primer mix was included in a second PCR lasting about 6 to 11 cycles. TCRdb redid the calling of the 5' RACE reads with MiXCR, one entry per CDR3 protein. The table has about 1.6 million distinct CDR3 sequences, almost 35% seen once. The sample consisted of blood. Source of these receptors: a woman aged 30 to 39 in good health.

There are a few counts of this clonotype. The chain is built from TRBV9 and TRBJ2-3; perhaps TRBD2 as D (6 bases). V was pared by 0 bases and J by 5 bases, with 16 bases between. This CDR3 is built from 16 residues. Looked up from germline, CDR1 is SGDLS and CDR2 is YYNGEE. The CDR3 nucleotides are TGTGCCAGCAGCGTAGGACTGGCGGGGAGTAGAGATACGCAGTATTTT. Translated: CASSVGLAGSRDTQYF.

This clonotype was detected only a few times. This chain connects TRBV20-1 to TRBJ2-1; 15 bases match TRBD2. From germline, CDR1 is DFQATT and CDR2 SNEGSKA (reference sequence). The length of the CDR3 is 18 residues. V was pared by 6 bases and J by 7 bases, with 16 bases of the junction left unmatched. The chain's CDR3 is CSASRTPRTSGRVNEQFF. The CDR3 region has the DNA TGCAGTGCCAGCAGAACTCCGAGGACTAGCGGGAGGGTGAATGAGCAGTTCTTC.